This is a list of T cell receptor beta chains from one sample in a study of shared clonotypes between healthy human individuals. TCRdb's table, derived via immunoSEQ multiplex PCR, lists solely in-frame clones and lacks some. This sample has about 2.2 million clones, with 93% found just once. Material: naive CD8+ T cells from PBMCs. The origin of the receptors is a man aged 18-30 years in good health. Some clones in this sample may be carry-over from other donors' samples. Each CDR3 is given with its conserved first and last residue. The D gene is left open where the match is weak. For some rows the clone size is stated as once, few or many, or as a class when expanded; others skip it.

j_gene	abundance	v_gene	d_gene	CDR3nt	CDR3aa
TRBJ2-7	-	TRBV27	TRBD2	TGTGCCAGCAGTCCCCGAAGGGGAGGGCTCTACGAGCAGTACTTC	CASSPRRGGLYEQYF
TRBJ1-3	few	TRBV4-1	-	TGCGCCAGCAGCCAAGATAGGGGGGCTGGAAACACCATATATTTT	CASSQDRGAGNTIYF
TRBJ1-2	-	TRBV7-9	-	TGTGCCAGCAGCTTGTGGGATCCCCAGGCAGGGAGCTATGGCTACACCTTC	CASSLWDPQAGSYGYTF
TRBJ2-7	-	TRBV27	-	TGTGCCAGCAGTCCCCAGCGGGCCAACCCCTTTGAGCAGTACTTC	CASSPQRANPFEQYF
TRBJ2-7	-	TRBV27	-	TGTGCCAGCAGTTTCTCAACAGGAGACCAATCCTACGAGCAGTACTTC	CASSFSTGDQSYEQYF
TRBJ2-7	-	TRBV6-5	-	TGTGCCAGCAGTTCCCGGGGCCCCTACGAGCAGTACTTC	CASSSRGPYEQYF
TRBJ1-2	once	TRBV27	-	TGTGCCAGCAGTTACCGGGGAAACGCCTATGGCTACACCTTC	CASSYRGNAYGYTF
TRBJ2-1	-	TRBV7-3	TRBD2	TGTGCCAGCAGCTCCCGGGCGGGAGGTTTTGAGCAGTTCTTC	CASSSRAGGFEQFF
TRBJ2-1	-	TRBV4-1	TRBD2	TGCGCCAGCAGGGCCGGGACTAGAGGGGAGCAGTTCTTC	CASRAGTRGEQFF
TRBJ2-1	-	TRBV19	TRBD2	TGTGCCAGTAGTCAGCGGGAGGCCATCTACAATGAGCAGTTCTTC	CASSQREAIYNEQFF
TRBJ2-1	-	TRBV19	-	TGTGCCAGTAGCCAGGGGCCCTCCGGATACAATGAGCAGTTCTTC	CASSQGPSGYNEQFF
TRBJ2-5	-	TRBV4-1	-	TGCGCCAGCAGCCAAGGGCCACAAGAGACCCAGTACTTC	CASSQGPQETQYF
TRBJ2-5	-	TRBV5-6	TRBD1	TGTGCCAGCAGCTTGGCCTTGGACAGGGAGACCCAGTACTTC	CASSLALDRETQYF
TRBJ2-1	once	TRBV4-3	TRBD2	TGCGCCAGCAGCCCCGGACTAGCGGGAGTCAATGAGCAGTTCTTC	CASSPGLAGVNEQFF
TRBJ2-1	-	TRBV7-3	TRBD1	TGTGCCAGCAGCTCCCTAGGAGGGACAGGGGGCAGGAATGAGCAGTTCTTC	CASSSLGGTGGRNEQFF